The clone carrying this TCR beta chain was observed a handful of times. Its antigen remains unidentified. This record belongs to a study of beta chain features in type 1 diabetes. About the research overall: Analysis included around 100 million sorted cells drawn from all samples.

CDR3 length equals 14 residues. Germline V gene data show CDR1 as SGHTA and CDR2 as FQGNSA. V was cut by 4 bases and J by 3 bases, with 9 bases left in between. As every portion of the isolated RNA was reverse transcribed, the sequencing read expressed TCRB transcripts. The repertoire was sequenced with immunoSEQ multiplex PCR; TCRdb's copy has only in-frame clones and lacks some. The top ten clones hold roughly 0.015% of a sample with 300,000 to 400,000 clones, roughly an eighth of them seen once. Study results and caveats: cDNA-based reads could over-represent cells with high TCR expression.

The rearrangement joins TRBV7-2 to TRBJ2-2; a weak D match, TRBD1 (5 bases). The source material was naive CD4+ T cells from blood. The receptor comes from a man younger than 35 in good health. The CDR3 coding sequence is TGTGCCAGCAGCTCCAGGGCTTACACCGGGGAGCTGTTTTTT. The encoded protein is CASSSRAYTGELFF.